The clone carrying this TCR beta chain was seen ten or more times. Antigen: not known. The source of the sample is a study of human T cells and chemical hapten exposure. Study-level results: The donors suffered from alopecia, so their immune response may not match that of healthy people.

In germline, CDR1 is SEHNR, CDR2 FQNEAQ (reference sequence). The CDR3 consists of 18 residues. V lost 2 bases, J lost 0 bases, and 14 bases lay in between. Noted time point: patch test 2, 6 weeks after DPC sensitization. Described treatment: therapeutic diphenylcyclopropenone sensitization with weekly scalp DPC. Individual cDNA molecules in this library carried unique molecular identifiers. Via MiXCR, TCRdb re-called the RACE reads, giving one row per CDR3 protein. Here the sample spans about 40,000 distinct CDR3 sequences, less than 4% being singletons. This chain links TRBV7-9 with TRBJ2-6; D may be TRBD1 (5 bases). The sequence was obtained from a man aged 40-50 years with alopecia areata. Some clones in this sample may be carry-over from other donors' samples. Sample: whole blood, taken in connection with sensitization to the hapten diphenylcyclopropenone (DPC). CDR3 coding DNA: TGTGCCAGCAGCTTATATGGACAAGGAACCTCTGGGGCCAACGTCCTGACTTTC. Translated, it gives CASSLYGQGTSGANVLTF.